A single sample is the source of the 27 T cell receptor beta chains below, sequenced in a study of blood T cells in healthy people across ages (dated by TCRdb to the mid-2010s). Receptor libraries were prepared by 5' RACE. Sequencer: Illumina HiSeq 2500. A second PCR of about 7 to 12 cycles was run with a J-beta primer mix and a sample-barcoded 5' primer. In-frame beta chains were kept once TCRdb had trimmed the public reads at Q25 with fastp and called clones with MiXCR. Merged by CDR3 protein, the rows form single entries marked with the most common genes and DNA. The sample data list hundreds of thousands of distinct CDR3 sequences, and around 50% of these were observed just once. Of the sample, more than 25% falls within the top ten clones. Sequencing was done on a sample of blood. These TCRs come from a man between 35 and 55 years old in good health.

The chain employs TRBV7-9 and TRBJ1-2; D perhaps matches TRBD1 (6 bases). Per germline, CDR1 SEHNR and CDR2 FQNEAQ (reference sequence). The V end was cut by 3 bases, the J end by 4 bases, with 21 bases between. The CDR3 runs to 17 residues. The CDR3 sequence: CASSFVTSGARGYGYTF. CDR3 in DNA: TGTGCCAGCAGCTTCGTTACTTCGGGGGCTCGCGGCTATGGCTACACCTTC.

The V call is TRBV3-1, the J call TRBJ1-2, with 7 nucleotides matching TRBD1. With 5 bases clipped from V and 5 bases from J, the junction kept 11 bases outside the gene matches. This CDR3 contains 15 residues. Germline CDR1 reads LGHDT; CDR2 reads YNNKEL (reference sequence). The CDR3 DNA sequence: TGTGCCAGCAGCTTGGGCTTATCGGGACAGTATGGCTACACCTTC. Translating gives CASSLGLSGQYGYTF.

CDR3 bases: TGTGCCAGCAGTCTCGGGACAGCCTGGGGTACGCAGTATTTT. Translation gives CASSLGTAWGTQYF. V gene TRBV7-2 combines with J gene TRBJ2-3, with 7 bases fitting TRBD1. Trimming removed 6 bases from V and 8 bases from J; junction bases left unmatched: 11. CDR1 is SGHTA and CDR2 is FQGNSA in the germline V gene. The length of the CDR3 is 14 residues.

The chain uses TRBV7-2 and TRBJ1-5; no reliable D call. V shed 0 bases and J shed 2 bases, with 8 bases lying between them. Germline assignment: CDR1 SGHTA and CDR2 FQGNSA. This CDR3 is 15 amino acids long. CDR3: CASSLARTRNQPQHF. CDR3 bases: TGTGCCAGCAGCTTAGCGCGGACCCGCAATCAGCCCCAGCATTTT.

The chain employs TRBV28 and TRBJ2-1, with TRBD1 as a possible D gene (5 bases). The CDR3 spans 14 residues. CDR1 is MDHEN and CDR2 is SYDVKM in the germline V gene. Trimming took off 8 bases at V and 4 bases at J, with 15 bases between the two ends. This chain's CDR3 is CASFYSRVYNEQFF. In DNA form, the CDR3 reads TGTGCCAGCTTCTATTCCAGGGTTTACAATGAGCAGTTCTTC.

This clonotype was seen only a few times. V and J are TRBV30 and TRBJ2-5; D is possibly TRBD1 (5 bases). This CDR3 region has 13 residues. Trimming left V 4 bases short and J 0 bases short, with 9 bases between. Germline loops: CDR1 GTSNPN, CDR2 SVGIG (reference sequence). DNA of the CDR3: TGTGCCTGGAAACGACAGAACCAAGAGACCCAGTACTTC. This encodes CAWKRQNQETQYF.

The CDR3 sequence: CASQRTGGYEQYF. CDR3 nucleotide sequence: TGTGCCAGCCAACGGACAGGGGGCTACGAGCAGTACTTC. The rearrangement links TRBV28 to TRBJ2-7, with 10 bases lining up with TRBD1. The ends lost 8 bases at V and 3 bases at J; junction bases unmatched: 4. This CDR3 spans 13 amino acids. CDR1 and CDR2 (germline): MDHEN, SYDVKM.

The chain recombines TRBV5-1 with TRBJ1-6; TRBD1 might be the D (5 bases). Germline V gene sequence: CDR1 SGHRS, CDR2 YFSETQ. Trimming removed 6 bases at V and 5 bases at J, with 12 bases between. The CDR3 extends over 14 amino acids. The CDR3 DNA is TGCGCCAGCAACCGGGCGGGGGATAATTCACCCCTCCACTTT. Its protein product is CASNRAGDNSPLHF.

This clonotype was counted only a few times. The chain carries TRBV10-3 and TRBJ2-7; 11 bases match TRBD2. Germline lookup yields CDR1 ENHRY and CDR2 SYGVKD. Losses at the gene ends were 4 bases for V and 3 bases for J; bases not matched to a gene: 5. This CDR3 has 15 residues. CDR3 sequence reads: CAISGALAGGYEQYF. DNA of the CDR3: TGTGCCATCAGTGGTGCTCTAGCGGGAGGCTACGAGCAGTACTTC.

The sample holds a few counts of this clonotype. This chain links TRBV7-2 with TRBJ2-3, with a weak D call TRBD2 (5 bases). Per the germline V gene, CDR1 is SGHTA and CDR2 is FQGNSA. The V gene lost 1 base and the J gene lost 3 bases, with 11 bases spanning the gap. This CDR3 has 15 amino acids. The CDR3 DNA reads as TGTGCCAGCAGCTTAGACCCTGGGAGAACAGATACGCAGTATTTT. Its protein is CASSLDPGRTDTQYF.

The genes are TRBV20-1 and TRBJ1-1; D call uncertain. The V gene's germline CDR1 is DFQATT and CDR2 SNEGSKA (reference sequence). The CDR3 loop spans 13 amino acids. V shed 3 bases and J shed 1 base, with 9 bases lying between them. CDR3 DNA sequence: TGCAGTGCTAGTAAGAGCCCGAACACTGAAGCTTTCTTT. This encodes CSASKSPNTEAFF.

Concerning this clonotype itself: A much larger clone is a single base away; this may be a read error. The chain joins TRBV27 to TRBJ2-7; 7 bases map to TRBD1. The V and J ends lost 2 bases and 7 bases, in that order; junction bases with no gene match: 14. The CDR3 is made up of 16 amino acids. Per germline, CDR1 MNHEY and CDR2 SMNVEV (reference sequence). As DNA, the CDR3 is TGTGCCAGCAGTTTACGGTGGACAGGCTCGGGGAATGAGCAGTACTTC. Amino acid sequence: CASSLRWTGSGNEQYF.

The chain is built from TRBV4-2 and TRBJ1-5; 8 bases map to TRBD1. CDR1 and CDR2 (germline): LGHNA, YNFKEQ. There are 18 residues in the CDR3. V trimming: 3 bases; J trimming: 0 bases; junction bases outside the gene matches: 10. CDR3 coding DNA: TGTGCCAGCAGCCACGAAACAGGGGGTCGATATAGCAATCAGCCCCAGCATTTT. Encoded protein: CASSHETGGRYSNQPQHF.

The rearrangement joins TRBV29-1 to TRBJ2-1; a weak D match, TRBD2 (5 bases). Germline V gives CDR1 SQVTM, CDR2 ANQGSEA. V was pared by 3 bases and J by 2 bases, with 11 bases between. This CDR3 has 14 residues. CDR3 DNA sequence: TGCAGCGTTGATGAGGGCATCACCTACAATGAGCAGTTCTTC. Protein: CSVDEGITYNEQFF.

The chain combines TRBV6-6 with TRBJ2-5; TRBD2 is a possible D gene (5 bases). CDR1 and CDR2 (germline): MNHNY, SVGAGI (reference sequence). V shed 4 bases and J shed 4 bases, with 13 bases lying between them. This CDR3 has 14 amino acids. DNA of the CDR3: TGTGCCAGCAGTTCGGCCGGGATCGCAGAGACCCAGTACTTC. Encoded protein: CASSSAGIAETQYF.

The rearrangement joins TRBV20-1 to TRBJ2-2; either TRBD1 or TRBD2 may supply D (6 bases each). Germline-derived CDR1 and CDR2 are DFQATT and SNEGSKA (reference sequence). V lost 2 bases and J 0 bases, leaving 10 bases between the germline ends. The CDR3 has 15 amino acids. CDR3 amino acids: CSARPGAANTGELFF. As DNA, the CDR3 is TGCAGTGCTAGACCGGGGGCGGCGAACACCGGGGAGCTGTTTTTT.

This rearrangement joins TRBV4-1 to TRBJ1-2, with TRBD1 matching over 8 bases. Germline loops: CDR1 MGHRA, CDR2 YSYEKL. The CDR3 is made up of 14 amino acids. Germline trimming cut 4 bases from V and 8 bases from J; bases unmatched to any gene: 9. This CDR3 is CASSPGQGTIGYTF. The CDR3 bases are TGCGCCAGCAGCCCCGGACAGGGTACGATCGGCTACACCTTC.

This chain joins TRBV12-3 or TRBV12-4 and TRBJ2-5; 7 nucleotides line up with TRBD2. V was pared by 0 bases and J by 11 bases, with 9 bases of the junction left unmatched. The CDR3 loop spans 14 amino acids. Here the CDR3 reads CASSLAGGPQEQYF. The CDR3 DNA follows: TGTGCCAGCAGTTTAGCGGGAGGGCCACAGGAGCAGTACTTC.

The V gene is TRBV7-2, the J gene TRBJ2-7, with 10 bases lining up with TRBD2. V was pared by 0 bases and J by 5 bases, with 4 bases of the junction left unmatched. In germline, CDR1 is SGHTA, CDR2 FQGNSA. The CDR3 sequence is 15 residues long. The CDR3 spells CASSLAASGGNEQYF. The CDR3 nucleotides are TGTGCCAGCAGCTTAGCGGCTAGCGGGGGCAACGAGCAGTACTTC.

The chain has TRBV20-1 and TRBJ1-6; D remains ambiguous. The CDR3 covers 13 residues. Germline V gene data show CDR1 as DFQATT and CDR2 as SNEGSKA (reference sequence). CDR3 sequence (DNA): TGCAGCGCCGCGGGGAGCGGAGAGTCACCCCTCCACTTT. The encoded protein is CSAAGSGESPLHF.

This sequence joins TRBV29-1 and TRBJ2-1; D not certain. This CDR3 is built from 14 residues. V lost 4 bases, J lost 5 bases, and 15 bases lay in between. The germline V gene has CDR1 SQVTM and CDR2 ANQGSEA. CDR3 bases: TGCAGCGTTGTACCGGTACTAAGGGACAATGAGCAGTTCTTC. It encodes CSVVPVLRDNEQFF.

The rearrangement links TRBV7-3 to TRBJ2-1; 9 positions agree with TRBD1. The germline gives CDR1 SGHTA, CDR2 FQGTGA. The length of the CDR3 is 16 residues. Trimming cost V 0 bases and J 8 bases; bases outside gene matches: 8. DNA for the CDR3: TGTGCCAGCAGCTTAACGCTGGGACAGGGAAGTGATGAGCAGTTCTTC. Amino acid sequence: CASSLTLGQGSDEQFF.

Judged by abundance, this clonotype is medium-sized. The gene calls are TRBV6-6 and TRBJ2-3; 8 nucleotides align to TRBD2. The germline CDR1 and CDR2 sequences are MNHNY and SVGAGI (reference sequence). The CDR3 extends over 15 amino acids. V gave up 4 bases and J gave up 4 bases; unmatched junction bases: 7. This CDR3 is CASSSSGRDSDTQYF. As DNA, the CDR3 is TGTGCCAGCAGTTCAAGCGGGAGAGATTCAGATACGCAGTATTTT.

This chain connects TRBV25-1 to TRBJ2-7; D is perhaps TRBD2 (6 bases). CDR3 length equals 15 residues. Per germline, CDR1 MGHDK and CDR2 SYGVNS. V gave up 2 bases and J gave up 2 bases, with 13 bases separating them. CDR3: CASSEGGISAYEQYF. The CDR3 DNA follows: TGTGCCAGCAGTGAAGGGGGGATCTCGGCCTACGAGCAGTACTTC.

The chain uses TRBV7-2 and TRBJ2-7, with a possible D match to TRBD2 (6 bases). Gene TRBJ2-5 matches the end of the DNA better, so the J call may be wrong. The CDR3 totals 17 residues. Germline values: CDR1 SGHTA, CDR2 FQGNSA. The CDR3 DNA is TGTGCCAGCAGCTTAGCCCTCTTTGCGGGACCCCTCGGGACCCAGTACTTC. It yields the protein CASSLALFAGPLGTQYF.

This chain uses TRBV7-9 with TRBJ1-2; 8 bases agree with TRBD1. The CDR3 consists of 15 residues. The junction had 6 bases not matched to a gene; V was cut back by 5 bases and J by 1 base. The germline V gene encodes CDR1 SEHNR and CDR2 FQNEAQ (reference sequence). The chain's CDR3 is CASSPRTGLNYGYTF. CDR3 DNA: TGTGCCAGCAGCCCAAGGACAGGGCTTAACTATGGCTACACCTTC.

The chain employs TRBV5-1 and TRBJ2-5; 7 bases line up with TRBD2. The CDR3 spans 19 residues. From germline, CDR1 is SGHRS and CDR2 YFSETQ. Trimming cost V 4 bases and J 0 bases; bases outside gene matches: 18. CDR3 region: CASSPNESGGEGYQETQYF. The CDR3 DNA follows: TGCGCCAGCAGCCCTAACGAGAGCGGAGGGGAGGGGTACCAAGAGACCCAGTACTTC.